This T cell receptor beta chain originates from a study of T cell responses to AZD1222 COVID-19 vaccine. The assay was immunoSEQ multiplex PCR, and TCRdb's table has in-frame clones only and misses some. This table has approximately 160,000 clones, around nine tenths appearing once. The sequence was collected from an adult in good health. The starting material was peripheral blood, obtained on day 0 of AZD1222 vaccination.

The CDR3 DNA sequence: TGTGCCAGCAGTTCCTCGGGCAGGGGTAAACATCAGCCCCAGCATTTT. Residues: CASSSSGRGKHQPQHF. This chain uses TRBV27 with TRBJ1-5; perhaps TRBD1 as D (6 bases). V was pared by 4 bases and J by 5 bases, with 18 bases between. This CDR3 spans 16 amino acids. The germline gives CDR1 MNHEY, CDR2 SMNVEV (reference sequence).